The T cell receptor (beta chain) described here comes from a study of shared clonotypes between healthy human individuals. The method was immunoSEQ multiplex PCR; TCRdb's version includes in-frame clones alone and lacks a portion of them. This table has more than 2 million clones, roughly 94% appearing once. The CDR3 has 14 amino acids. CDR1 and CDR2 from the germline V gene are ENHRY and SYGVKD. The V end was cut by 0 bases, the J end by 4 bases, with 7 bases between. The rearrangement links TRBV10-3 to TRBJ1-3; no definite D call. Sequencing was performed on naive CD4+ T cells sorted from blood. The subset was: CD45RA+ positively selected. The sequence was obtained from a man aged 18 to 35 in good health. This chain's CDR3 is CAISESREGNTIYF. For the CDR3, the DNA is TGTGCCATCAGTGAGTCGAGGGAGGGAAACACCATATATTTT.